The 9 T cell receptor beta chains in this list originate from one sample, sequenced in a study of blood T cell repertoires in COVID-19. Produced via immunoSEQ multiplex PCR; TCRdb's table is partial and in-frame only. The sample records 350,000 or so clones, roughly 90% being singletons. Sample: PBMCs or T cells enriched from blood (not recorded which). The receptors shown here come from a woman between 25 and 40 years old who had been exposed to COVID-19.

The V and J genes are TRBV6-5 and TRBJ2-7, with 13 nucleotides matching TRBD2. This CDR3 contains 15 residues. With 0 bases clipped from V and 4 bases from J, the junction kept 0 bases outside the gene matches. Germline V gene lookup returns CDR1 MNHEY and CDR2 SVGAGI. In DNA form, the CDR3 reads TGTGCCAGCAGTTACTCACTAGCGGGAGGGTACGAGCAGTACTTC. It codes for CASSYSLAGGYEQYF.

The chain links TRBV7-2 to TRBJ1-2; TRBD1 might be the D (5 bases). The germline V and J ends were trimmed by 0 bases and 2 bases, with 10 bases remaining between them. Germline V gene sequence: CDR1 SGHTA, CDR2 FQGNSA. The length of the CDR3 is 15 residues. This CDR3 reads CASSLARDSNYGYTF. CDR3 DNA: TGTGCCAGCAGCTTAGCGCGAGACAGCAACTATGGCTACACCTTC.

This clone was counted a single time. The chain couples TRBV5-1 to TRBJ2-1; TRBD2 matches 8 bases. The CDR3 sequence is 14 residues long. Germline CDR1 is SGHRS and CDR2 is YFSETQ. V gave up 3 bases and J gave up 9 bases; unmatched junction bases: 8. This chain's CDR3 is CASSSASGRSEQFF. For the CDR3, the DNA is TGCGCCAGCAGCTCCGCGAGCGGGAGAAGTGAGCAGTTCTTC.

The chain carries TRBV28 and TRBJ2-5, with 10 bases matching TRBD2. Unmatched junction bases numbered 19, after V lost 3 bases and J lost 3 bases. The germline V gene has CDR1 MDHEN and CDR2 SYDVKM. CDR3 length equals 20 residues. The CDR3 protein is CASSFTLGSSGSALKETQYF. The CDR3, as DNA: TGTGCCAGCAGTTTTACGTTGGGGTCTAGCGGGAGTGCCCTAAAAGAGACCCAGTACTTC.

The chain joins TRBV7-6 to TRBJ1-1; 7 bases are a match to TRBD1. The germline V gene encodes CDR1 SGHVS and CDR2 FNYEAQ. CDR3 length equals 16 residues. Losses at the gene ends were 5 bases for V and 3 bases for J; bases not matched to a gene: 12. The CDR3 region is CASSPGGTGAYTEAFF. The CDR3 DNA reads as TGTGCCAGCAGCCCAGGGGGTACGGGAGCGTACACTGAAGCTTTCTTT. Using reference TRBV7-6 and TRBJ1-1 for the parts outside the CDR3, the full variable domain is GAGVSQSPRYKVTKRGQDVALRCDPISGHVSLYWYRQALGQGPEFLTYFNYEAQQDKSGLPNDRFSAERPEGSISTLTIQRTEQRDSAMYRCASSPGGTGAYTEAFFGQGTRLTVV.

The chain is built from TRBV19 and TRBJ2-6; a weak D match, TRBD2 (5 bases). Germline V lookup: CDR1 LNHDA, CDR2 SQIVND (reference sequence). CDR3 length: 15 residues. The V end lost 3 bases, the J end lost 0 bases, and 6 bases lay between the germline ends. CDR3 in DNA: TGTGCCAGTAGTATGGAGGCCTCTGGGGCCAACGTCCTGACTTTC. Protein product: CASSMEASGANVLTF.

This clone came up once. This chain links TRBV10-2 with TRBJ1-5, with 7 bases identical to TRBD1. The CDR3 is made up of 16 amino acids. Germline V gene data show CDR1 as WSHSY and CDR2 as SAAADI. J was trimmed by 4 bases and V by 4 bases; bases with no gene match: 10. DNA for the CDR3: TGCGCCAGCAGTGCGACTGGACAGGCGGGGAATCAGCCCCAGCATTTT. This translates into CASSATGQAGNQPQHF.

The V call is TRBV7-9, the J call TRBJ1-1; D is possibly TRBD1 (6 bases). This CDR3 is built from 15 residues. Trimming left V 5 bases short and J 3 bases short, with 16 bases between. CDR1 and CDR2 (germline): SEHNR, FQNEAQ (reference sequence). The CDR3 bases are TGTGCCAGCAGCCCACAGGGTTTCGGGGACACTGAAGCTTTCTTT. Protein sequence: CASSPQGFGDTEAFF.

The chain uses TRBV28 and TRBJ1-1; 12 nucleotides line up with TRBD1. V trimming: 6 bases; J trimming: 4 bases; junction bases outside the gene matches: 6. Germline V lookup: CDR1 MDHEN, CDR2 SYDVKM. The CDR3 is made up of 15 amino acids. The CDR3 DNA reads as TGTGCCAGCAGGGGACAGGGGGCCCCTTCCACTGAAGCTTTCTTT. This sequence encodes CASRGQGAPSTEAFF.